This T cell receptor (beta chain) was captured by sequencing in a study of neurological immune-mediated disorders. At least ten counts were recorded for this clonotype. This CDR3 is built from 13 residues. Germline CDR1 LNHNV, CDR2 YYDKDF (reference sequence). V lost 0 bases, J lost 2 bases, and 4 bases lay in between. Template-switch 5'RACE cDNA synthesis added a 10-nucleotide unique molecular identifier. One entry per CDR3 protein results from TCRdb running MiXCR on the 5' RACE reads. The sample holds tens of thousands of distinct CDR3 sequences; 2% to 2.5% are singletons and the top ten take around 2%.

Source material: PBMCs. The chain employs TRBV15 and TRBJ1-1; no clear D gene. The TCR sequence derives from a woman aged 50 to 65 with multiple sclerosis. CDR3 loop: CATSRDPNTEAFF. CDR3 sequence (DNA): TGTGCCACCAGCAGAGATCCCAACACTGAAGCTTTCTTT.